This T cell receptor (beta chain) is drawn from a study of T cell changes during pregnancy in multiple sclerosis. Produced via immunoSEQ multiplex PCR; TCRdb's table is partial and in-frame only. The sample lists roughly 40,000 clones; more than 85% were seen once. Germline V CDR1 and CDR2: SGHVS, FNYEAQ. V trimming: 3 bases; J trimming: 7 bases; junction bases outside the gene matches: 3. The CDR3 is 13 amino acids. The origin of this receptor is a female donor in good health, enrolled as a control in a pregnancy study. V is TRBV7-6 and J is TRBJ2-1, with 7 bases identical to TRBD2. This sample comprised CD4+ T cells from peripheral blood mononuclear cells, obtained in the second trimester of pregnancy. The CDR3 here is CASSFGGGNEQFF. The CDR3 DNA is TGTGCCAGCAGCTTTGGCGGGGGTAATGAGCAGTTCTTC.